This record looks at one TCR beta chain sequence and its context. These data originate in a study of T cell changes during pregnancy in multiple sclerosis. The CDR3 contains 15 residues. V dropped 5 bases and J dropped 4; count of bases not matched to a gene: 9. The germline V gene has CDR1 SGHAT and CDR2 FQNNGV. The table came from immunoSEQ multiplex PCR; TCRdb's copy has only in-frame clones and leaves some out. Altogether 75,000 to 95,000 clones are present, 93% being singletons, with the ten largest covering more than 2%. The chain uses TRBV11-2 and TRBJ2-3, with 7 bases fitting TRBD1. This TCR was sampled from a female donor with multiple sclerosis, enrolled in a pregnancy study. The specimen was peripheral blood, collected in the second trimester of pregnancy. The CDR3 here is CASSKPGQTADTQYF. The CDR3 DNA reads TGTGCCAGCAGCAAACCGGGACAGACCGCAGATACGCAGTATTTT.